This T cell receptor (beta chain) was sequenced in a study of tumor-infiltrating lymphocytes in localized non-small cell lung cancer. As for the study in general: Resected tumor was paired with non-adjacent uninvolved lung from the same patient.

Some clones are missing from TCRdb's copy, which holds only in-frame ones; the method was immunoSEQ multiplex PCR. The repertoire consists of about 16,000 clones, with approximately 79% occurring once and the leading ten covering approximately 6.4%. The sequenced sample consisted of lung tumor tissue. The source is a human donor with non-small cell lung cancer.

The CDR3 reads CASSPSVAPGEDTQYF. The CDR3 nucleotides are TGCGCCAGCAGCCCCTCTGTAGCACCCGGGGAAGATACGCAGTATTTT. J is TRBJ2-3 and V is TRBV4-1, with D tentatively TRBD2 (5 bases). Per the germline V gene, CDR1 is MGHRA and CDR2 is YSYEKL. The CDR3 has 16 amino acids. The V end was cut by 4 bases, the J end by 5 bases, with 19 bases between.